This T cell receptor (beta chain) is drawn from a study of T cell repertoires in MIS-A myocarditis (dated by TCRdb to between 2020 and 2023). Concerning this clone itself: Its binding antigen is unknown. Base quality data are lacking; no much larger clone is found one base away.

From the germline V gene, CDR1 is MDHEN and CDR2 is SYDVKM. V and J are trimmed by 3 bases and 3 bases, and the gene matches miss 1 base of the junction. The CDR3 has 13 amino acids, counting the end cysteine and phenylalanine. Only CDR3 DNA is held: 39 bases, read in frame from base 1. The QIAamp DNA FFPE kit was used to extract genomic DNA from formalin-fixed paraffin-embedded autopsy tissue. TCRbeta CDR3 regions were amplified by the immunoSEQ bias-controlled multiplex PCR and were subjected to high-throughput sequencing. For the original study's pipeline: CDR3 sequences were collapsed and filtered with the immunoSEQ vendor pipeline, and the abundance and frequency of each unique TCRbeta CDR3 were thereby quantified. CD-HIT clustered dominant CDR3 amino acid sequences with SARS-CoV-2-specific ImmuneCODE TCRbeta sequences at a 90% global sequence identity threshold. Clones with frequencies of 0.1 to 1 were classed as hyperexpanded, and 0.01 to 0.1 as large. The CDR3 amino acid sequences and the V and J gene assignments of the dominant clones were confirmed with MiXCR. The R stringdist package was used to compute Levenshtein distances between the patient clonotypes and the ImmuneCODE hits. Sourced from immuneACCESS, this table was stored by TCRdb with only in-frame sequences that have V and J called. A share of the clones is absent; for the studies checked, an unresolved V gene accounts for under half, and the remainder has no known explanation. V, J and clone size are those of that table, while D and trimming were read from the DNA. For this sample the table gives 11,000 or so clones, of which 83% were detected only once. The top ten constitute around 29% of the sample.

Input material: right ventricle heart tissue obtained at autopsy. The sample's cell subset or site label, in plain terms: cardiac tissue sample (left or right ventricle, interventricular septum, or pericardium). The origin of this receptor is a man aged 18-30 years with fulminant myocarditis from multisystem inflammatory syndrome in adults (MIS-A) after COVID-19. The chain links TRBV28 with TRBJ2-7, with TRBD2 identical over 8 junction bases. The encoded CDR3 is CASSFREGYEQYF. The DNA sequence is given as TGTGCCAGCAGTTTCCGGGAGGGCTACGAGCAGTACTTC.